Given below is one TCR beta chain in context. Its specificity is unknown. Disease duration was under 3 months in the ophthalmopathy patients, who also had a Clinical Activity Score of at least 3 and a NOSPECS grade of at least 4. Orbital computed tomography, thyroid ultrasound, serum thyroxine and TRAb, and clinical symptoms together informed the diagnoses. This specimen comes from a study of T cells in Graves' hyperthyroidism and ophthalmopathy. Study conclusions and caveats: The model identified upcoming ophthalmopathy a median roughly 6 months ahead of onset. Blood held most thyroid clonotypes expanded above 0.001 frequency.

The CDR3 is 16 residues long. Trimming took 5 bases from V and 3 from J, leaving 17 bases between them. Germline assignment: CDR1 MNHEY and CDR2 SMNVEV (reference sequence). RNA transcripts served as the template for amplifying TCR beta CDR3 regions. With the HTBI primer set, the TCR CDR3 went through a first round of RT-PCR. TCRdb processed the multiplex PCR reads anew with MiXCR; each CDR3 protein has one entry. Among over 250,000 distinct CDR3 sequences listed, around 20% were seen once. The sequenced sample was blood. The chain uses TRBV27 and TRBJ1-5, with D hard to call. The source of this sequence is a man aged 25 to 40 with Graves' ophthalmopathy. Written as DNA, the CDR3 is TGTGCCAGCAGTCCCTTCGAGGACCCAACCAATCAGCCCCAGCATTTT. As protein: CASSPFEDPTNQPQHF.